This T cell receptor (beta chain) was documented in a study of cytomegalovirus exposure and HLA in healthy donors. Whole-study findings and limits: For presence/absence analyses, sequencing depth was assumed to be roughly uniform across donors. In vitro assays verified that three CMV-associated chains recognized CMV antigens specifically. Most TCR sequences were seen very rarely across donors, but some public TCRs occurred in many. V- and J-gene trimming in TCR beta was tied to a missense DCLRE1C variant by an analysis performed later.

Concerning this clone: Its target is not known.

This CDR3 spans 17 amino acids. V shed 0 bases and J 0 bases; nucleotides not matched to a gene: 10. Germline V lookup: CDR1 GTSNPN, CDR2 SVGIG (reference sequence). The PCR used 60 Vbeta and 13 Jbeta primers. Assay used: immunoSEQ multiplex PCR; TCRdb lists only in-frame clones, some missing. The sample has some 190,000 clones, approximately 80% seen once; the top ten hold 2.4%. The V gene is TRBV30, the J gene TRBJ1-2; 7 bases agree with TRBD1. This TCR derives from a male donor in good health and CMV-seronegative. What was sequenced was PBMCs. DNA of the CDR3: TGTGCCTGGAGTGTCGGGAGGGGGACAGTTTCTAACTATGGCTACACCTTC. It codes for CAWSVGRGTVSNYGYTF.